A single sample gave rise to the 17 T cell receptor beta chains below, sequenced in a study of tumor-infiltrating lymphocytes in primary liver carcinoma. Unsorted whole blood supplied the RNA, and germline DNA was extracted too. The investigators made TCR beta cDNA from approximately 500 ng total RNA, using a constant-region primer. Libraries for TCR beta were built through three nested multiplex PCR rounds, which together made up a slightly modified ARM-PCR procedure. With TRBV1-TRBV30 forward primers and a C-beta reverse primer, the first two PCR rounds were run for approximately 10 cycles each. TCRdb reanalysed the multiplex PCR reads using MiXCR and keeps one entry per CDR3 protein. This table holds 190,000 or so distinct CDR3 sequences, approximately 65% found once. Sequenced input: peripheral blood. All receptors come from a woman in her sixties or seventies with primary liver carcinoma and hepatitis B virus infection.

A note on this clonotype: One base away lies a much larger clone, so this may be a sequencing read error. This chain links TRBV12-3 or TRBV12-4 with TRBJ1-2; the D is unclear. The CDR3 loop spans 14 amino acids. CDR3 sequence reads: CVSSPRAEGYGYTF. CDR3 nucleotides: TGTGTCAGCAGCCCGAGGGCCGAAGGTTATGGCTACACCTTC.

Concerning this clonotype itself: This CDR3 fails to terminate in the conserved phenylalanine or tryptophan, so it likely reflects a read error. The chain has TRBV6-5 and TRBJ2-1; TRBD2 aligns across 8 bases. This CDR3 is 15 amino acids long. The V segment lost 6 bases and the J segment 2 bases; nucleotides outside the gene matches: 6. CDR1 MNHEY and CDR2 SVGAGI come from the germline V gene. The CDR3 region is CASSRTSWTYNEQFL. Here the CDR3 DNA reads TGTGCCAGCAGCCGGACTAGCTGGACCTACAATGAGCAGTTCTTA.

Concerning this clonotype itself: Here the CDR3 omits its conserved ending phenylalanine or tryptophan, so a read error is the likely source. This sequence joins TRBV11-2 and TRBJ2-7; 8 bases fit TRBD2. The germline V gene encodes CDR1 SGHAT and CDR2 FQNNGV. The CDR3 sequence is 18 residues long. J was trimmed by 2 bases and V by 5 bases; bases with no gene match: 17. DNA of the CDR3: TGTGCCAGCAGCGGACCGGGACTAGTGGGACTCCCTCCCTACGAGCAGTACCTC. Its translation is CASSGPGLVGLPPYEQYL.

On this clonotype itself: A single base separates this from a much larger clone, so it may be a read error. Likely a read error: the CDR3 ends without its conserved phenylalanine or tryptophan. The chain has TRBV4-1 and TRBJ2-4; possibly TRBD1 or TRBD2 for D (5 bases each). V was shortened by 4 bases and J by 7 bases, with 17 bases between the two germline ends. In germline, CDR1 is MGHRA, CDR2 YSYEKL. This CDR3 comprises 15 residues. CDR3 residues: CASSPSGARGNIQYS. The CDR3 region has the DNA TGCGCCAGCAGCCCTTCTGGGGCACGCGGGAACATTCAGTACTCC.

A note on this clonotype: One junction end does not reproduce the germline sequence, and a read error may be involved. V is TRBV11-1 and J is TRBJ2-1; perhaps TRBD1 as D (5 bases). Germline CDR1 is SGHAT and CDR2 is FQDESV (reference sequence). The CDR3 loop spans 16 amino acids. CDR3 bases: TGTACCAGCAGCTTAGTGGGGCCCTTCTCCTACAATGAACAGTTCTTC. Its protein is CTSSLVGPFSYNEQFF.

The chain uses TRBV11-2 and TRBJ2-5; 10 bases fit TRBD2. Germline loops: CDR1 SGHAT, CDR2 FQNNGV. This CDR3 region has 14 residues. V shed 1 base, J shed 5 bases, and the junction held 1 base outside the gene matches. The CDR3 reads CASSLAGLAETQYF. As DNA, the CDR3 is TGTGCCAGCAGCTTAGCGGGACTAGCGGAGACCCAGTACTTC.

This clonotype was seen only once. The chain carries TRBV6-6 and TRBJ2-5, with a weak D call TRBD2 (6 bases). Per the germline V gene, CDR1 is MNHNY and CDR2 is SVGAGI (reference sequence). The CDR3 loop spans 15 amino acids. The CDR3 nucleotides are TGTGTCAACAGAAGATCCACAGGAGGGTCAGAGACCCAGTACTTC. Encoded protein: CVNRRSTGGSETQYF.

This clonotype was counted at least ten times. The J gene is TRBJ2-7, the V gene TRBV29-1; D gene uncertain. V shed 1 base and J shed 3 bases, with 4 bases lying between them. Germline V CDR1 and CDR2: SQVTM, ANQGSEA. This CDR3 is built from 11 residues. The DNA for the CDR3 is TGCAGCGTTGAAGCCAACTACGAGCAGTACTTC. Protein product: CSVEANYEQYF.

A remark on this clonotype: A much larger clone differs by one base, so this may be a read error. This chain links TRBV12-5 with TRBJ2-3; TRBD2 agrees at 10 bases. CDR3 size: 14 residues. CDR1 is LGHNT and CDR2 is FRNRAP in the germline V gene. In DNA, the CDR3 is TGTGCTATTGGTGTCGGGACTAGCGCAGATACGCAGTATTTT. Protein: CAIGVGTSADTQYF.

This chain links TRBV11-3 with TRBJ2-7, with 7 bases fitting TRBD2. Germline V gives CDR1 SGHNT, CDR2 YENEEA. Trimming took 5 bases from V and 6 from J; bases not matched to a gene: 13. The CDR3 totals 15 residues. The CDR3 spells CASSTDSGKGSEQYF. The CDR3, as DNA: TGTGCCAGCAGCACCGACAGCGGGAAGGGCAGCGAGCAGTACTTC.

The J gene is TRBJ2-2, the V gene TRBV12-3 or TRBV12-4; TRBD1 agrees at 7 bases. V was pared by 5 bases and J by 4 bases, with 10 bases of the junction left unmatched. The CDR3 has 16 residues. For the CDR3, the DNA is TGTGCCAGCAGTCTGCAACCGGGACAGCTCACCGGGGAGCTGTTTTTT. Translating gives CASSLQPGQLTGELFF.

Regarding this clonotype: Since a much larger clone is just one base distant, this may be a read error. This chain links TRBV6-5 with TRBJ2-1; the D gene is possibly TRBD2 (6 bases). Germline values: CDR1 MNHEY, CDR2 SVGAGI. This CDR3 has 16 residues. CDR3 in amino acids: CANSTRDSSSYNEQFF. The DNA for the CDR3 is TGTGCCAACAGTACACGGGACTCAAGCTCCTACAATGAGCAGTTCTTC.

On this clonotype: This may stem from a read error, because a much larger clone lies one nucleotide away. This CDR3 reads CASSTEWPSYNEQFF. Written as DNA, the CDR3 is TGTGCCAGCTCGACCGAGTGGCCCTCCTACAATGAGCAGTTCTTC. This chain uses TRBV14 with TRBJ2-1; no definite D call. V was shortened by 8 bases and J by 0 bases, with 14 bases between the two germline ends. This CDR3 region has 15 residues. The germline gives CDR1 SGHDN, CDR2 FVKESK. Full variable domain (remainder filled in from reference TRBV14 and TRBJ2-1): EAGVTQFPSHSVIEKGQTVTLRCDPISGHDNLYWYRRVMGKEIKFLLHFVKESKQDESGMPNNRFLAERTGGTYSTLKVQPAELEDSGVYFCASSTEWPSYNEQFFGPGTRLTVL.

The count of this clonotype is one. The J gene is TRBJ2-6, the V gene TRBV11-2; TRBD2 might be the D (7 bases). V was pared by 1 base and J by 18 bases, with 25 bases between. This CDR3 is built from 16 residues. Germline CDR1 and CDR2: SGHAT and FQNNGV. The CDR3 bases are TGTGCCAGCAGCTTAGGAACAGGGAGGGGGGCCAACGTCGCGACTTTC. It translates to CASSLGTGRGANVATF.

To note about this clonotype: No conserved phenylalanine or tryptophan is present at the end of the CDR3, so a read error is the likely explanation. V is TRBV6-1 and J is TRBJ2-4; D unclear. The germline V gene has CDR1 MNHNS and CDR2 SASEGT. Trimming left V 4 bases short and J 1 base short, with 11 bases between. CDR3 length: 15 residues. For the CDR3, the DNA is TGTGCCAGCAGTGGAGTGGCGTTCGCCAAAAACATTCAGTACCTC. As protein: CASSGVAFAKNIQYL.

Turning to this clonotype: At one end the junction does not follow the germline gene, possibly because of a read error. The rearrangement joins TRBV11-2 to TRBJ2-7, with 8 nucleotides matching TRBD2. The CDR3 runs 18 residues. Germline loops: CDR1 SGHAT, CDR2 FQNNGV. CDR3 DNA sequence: TGTGCCAGCAACTTAGATTGTGTCAGTCTAGCGGGTCTCTACGAGCAGTACTTC. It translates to CASNLDCVSLAGLYEQYF.

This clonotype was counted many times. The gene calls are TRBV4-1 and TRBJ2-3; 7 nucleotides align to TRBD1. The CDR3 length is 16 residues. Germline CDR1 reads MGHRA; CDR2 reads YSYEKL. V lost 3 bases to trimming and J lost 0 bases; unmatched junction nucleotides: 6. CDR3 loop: CASSQAWDSSTDTQYF. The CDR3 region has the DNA TGCGCCAGCAGCCAGGCCTGGGACAGTAGCACAGATACGCAGTATTTT.